The clone carrying this T cell receptor (beta chain) was counted a few times. Its cognate antigen is unknown. The data stem from a study of T cell repertoires in cytomegalovirus infection. Study in general: From public TCR beta signatures came an indication of both CMV infection and matching HLA type. Study-wide points: CMV carriers with the relevant HLA were identified by cumulative public TCR beta family frequency. What dominated the ex vivo response were HLA-C-restricted CMV-specific TCR beta clonotypes.

Germline CDR1 and CDR2: SEHNR and FQNEAQ (reference sequence). Trimming cost V 1 base and J 8 bases, with 14 bases left between them. This CDR3 comprises 14 residues. One entry per CDR3 protein, called by TCRdb with MiXCR from the reads. The profile shows a few hundred thousand distinct CDR3 sequences, about a sixth of them singletons. This TCR came from a human donor in good health (CMV status not recorded). Some clones in this sample may be carry-over from other donors' samples. The material sequenced was PBMCs. The rearrangement uses TRBV7-9 and TRBJ1-1; D might be TRBD1 (6 bases). CDR3 protein: CASSLGPGEAEAFF. The CDR3 region has the DNA TGTGCCAGCAGCTTAGGGCCAGGGGAGGCCGAAGCTTTCTTT.